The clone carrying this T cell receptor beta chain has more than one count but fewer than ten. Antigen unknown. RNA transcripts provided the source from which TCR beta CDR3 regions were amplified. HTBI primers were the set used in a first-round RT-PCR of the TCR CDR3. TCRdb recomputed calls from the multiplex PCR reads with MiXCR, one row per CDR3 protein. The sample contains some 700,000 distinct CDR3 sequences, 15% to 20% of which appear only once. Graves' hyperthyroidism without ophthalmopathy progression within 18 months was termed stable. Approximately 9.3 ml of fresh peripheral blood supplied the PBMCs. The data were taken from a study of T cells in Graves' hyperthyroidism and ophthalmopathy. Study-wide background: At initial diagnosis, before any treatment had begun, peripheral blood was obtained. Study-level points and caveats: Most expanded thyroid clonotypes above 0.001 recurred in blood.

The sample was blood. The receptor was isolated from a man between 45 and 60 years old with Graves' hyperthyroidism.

The CDR3 DNA follows: TGTGCCAGCCTGGAAATAACAGGGTTTAACGAAAAACTGTTTTTT. Encoded protein: CASLEITGFNEKLFF. The gene calls are TRBV6-1 and TRBJ1-4; D might be TRBD1 (6 bases). The germline V and J ends were trimmed by 8 bases and 8 bases, with 21 bases remaining between them. CDR3 length equals 15 residues. CDR1 MNHNS and CDR2 SASEGT come from the germline V gene.